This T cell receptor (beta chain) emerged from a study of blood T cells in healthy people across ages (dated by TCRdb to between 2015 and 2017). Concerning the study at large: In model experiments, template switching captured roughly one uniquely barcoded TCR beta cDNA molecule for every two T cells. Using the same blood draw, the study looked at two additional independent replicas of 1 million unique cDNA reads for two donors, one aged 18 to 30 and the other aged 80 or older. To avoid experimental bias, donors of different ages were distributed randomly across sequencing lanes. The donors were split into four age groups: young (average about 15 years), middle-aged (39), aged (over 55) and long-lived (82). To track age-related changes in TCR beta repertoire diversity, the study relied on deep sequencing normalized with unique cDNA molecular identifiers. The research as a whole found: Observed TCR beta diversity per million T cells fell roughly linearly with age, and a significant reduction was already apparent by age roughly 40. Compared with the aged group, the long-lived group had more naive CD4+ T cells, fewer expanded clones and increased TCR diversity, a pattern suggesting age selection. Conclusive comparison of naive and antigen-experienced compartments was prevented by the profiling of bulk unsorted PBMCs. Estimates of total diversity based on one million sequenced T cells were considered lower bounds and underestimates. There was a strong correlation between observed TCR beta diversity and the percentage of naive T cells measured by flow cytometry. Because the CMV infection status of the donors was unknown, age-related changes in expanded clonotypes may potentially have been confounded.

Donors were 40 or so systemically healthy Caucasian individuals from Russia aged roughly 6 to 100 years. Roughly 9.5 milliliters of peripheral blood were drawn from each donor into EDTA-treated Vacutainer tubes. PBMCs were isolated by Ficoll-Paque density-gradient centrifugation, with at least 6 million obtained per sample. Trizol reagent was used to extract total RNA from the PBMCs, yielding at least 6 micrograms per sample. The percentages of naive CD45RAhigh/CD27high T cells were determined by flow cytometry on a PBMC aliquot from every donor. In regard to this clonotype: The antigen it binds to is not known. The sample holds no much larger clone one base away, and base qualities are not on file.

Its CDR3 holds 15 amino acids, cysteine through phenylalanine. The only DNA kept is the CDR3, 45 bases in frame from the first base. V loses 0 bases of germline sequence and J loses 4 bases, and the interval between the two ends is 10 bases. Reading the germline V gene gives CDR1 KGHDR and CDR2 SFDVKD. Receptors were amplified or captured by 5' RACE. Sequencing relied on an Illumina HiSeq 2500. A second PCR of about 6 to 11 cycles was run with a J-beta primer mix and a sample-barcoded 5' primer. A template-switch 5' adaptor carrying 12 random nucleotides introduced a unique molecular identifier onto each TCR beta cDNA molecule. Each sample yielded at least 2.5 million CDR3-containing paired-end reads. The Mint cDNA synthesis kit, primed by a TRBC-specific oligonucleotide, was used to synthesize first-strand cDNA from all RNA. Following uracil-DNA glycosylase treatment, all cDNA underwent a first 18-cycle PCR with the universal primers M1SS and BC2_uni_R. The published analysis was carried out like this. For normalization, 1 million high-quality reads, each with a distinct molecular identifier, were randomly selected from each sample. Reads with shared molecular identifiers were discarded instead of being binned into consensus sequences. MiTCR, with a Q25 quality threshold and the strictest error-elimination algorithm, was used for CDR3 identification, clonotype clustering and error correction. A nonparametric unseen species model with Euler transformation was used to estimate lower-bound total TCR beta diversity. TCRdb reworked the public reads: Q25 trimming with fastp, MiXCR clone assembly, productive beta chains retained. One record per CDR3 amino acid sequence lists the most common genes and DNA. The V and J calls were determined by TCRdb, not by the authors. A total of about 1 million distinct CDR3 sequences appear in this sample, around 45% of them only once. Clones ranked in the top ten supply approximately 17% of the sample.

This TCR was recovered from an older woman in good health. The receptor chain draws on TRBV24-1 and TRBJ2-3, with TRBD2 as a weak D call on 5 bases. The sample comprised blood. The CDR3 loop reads CATSDLEGTPDTQYF. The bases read TGTGCCACCAGTGATTTGGAGGGTACGCCAGATACGCAGTATTTT.